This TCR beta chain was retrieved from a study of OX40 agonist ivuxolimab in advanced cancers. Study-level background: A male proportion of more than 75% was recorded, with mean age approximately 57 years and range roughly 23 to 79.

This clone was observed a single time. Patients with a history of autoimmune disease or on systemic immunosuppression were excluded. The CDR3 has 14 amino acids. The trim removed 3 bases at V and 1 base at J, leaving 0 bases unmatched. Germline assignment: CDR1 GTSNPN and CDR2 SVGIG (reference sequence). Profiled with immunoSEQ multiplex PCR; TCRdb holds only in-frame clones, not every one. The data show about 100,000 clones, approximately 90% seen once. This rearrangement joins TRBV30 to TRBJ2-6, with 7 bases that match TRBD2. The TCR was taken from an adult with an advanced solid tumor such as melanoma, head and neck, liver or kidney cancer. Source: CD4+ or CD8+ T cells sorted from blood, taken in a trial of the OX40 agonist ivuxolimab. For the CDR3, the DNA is TGTGCCTGGAGGCGGGGGTCTGGGGCCAACGTCCTGACTTTC. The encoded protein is CAWRRGSGANVLTF. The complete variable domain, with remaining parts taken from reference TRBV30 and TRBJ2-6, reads SQTIHQWPATLVQPVGSPLSLECTVEGTSNPNLYWYRQAAGRGLQLLFYSVGIGQISSEVPQNLSASRPQDRQFILSSKKLLLSDSGFYLCAWRRGSGANVLTFGAGSRLTVL.